The sequence of this T cell receptor beta chain was determined in a study of blood T cell repertoires in COVID-19. For the study at large: Whether acute or convalescent, the COVID-19 samples came from the United States, Italy and Spain. Sources were T cells, B-cell-depleted T cells, or PBMCs; the material itself was cDNA or gDNA.

Germline V gives CDR1 SGHVS, CDR2 FNYEAQ. Trimming took off 5 bases at V and 0 bases at J, with 11 bases between the two ends. The CDR3 loop spans 15 amino acids. Data came from immunoSEQ multiplex PCR; TCRdb stores just in-frame clones and leaves some out. Here the sample spans more than 95,000 clones, roughly nine tenths being singletons. Sequenced sample: peripheral blood. This sequence joins TRBV7-6 and TRBJ1-3, with TRBD1 as a possible D gene (5 bases). The TCR originated in a man aged 55 to 69 with acute or convalescent COVID-19. The CDR3 sequence is CASSTPTVSGNTIYF. The CDR3, as DNA: TGTGCCAGCAGCACACCGACAGTCTCTGGAAACACCATATATTTT.